The 30 T cell receptor beta chains given below trace back to one sample, sequenced in a study of T cells in Graves' hyperthyroidism and ophthalmopathy. The source material, RNA transcripts, was used to amplify TCR beta CDR3 regions. The HTBI primer set drove a first-round RT-PCR of the TCR CDR3. In TCRdb, the multiplex PCR reads were re-called with MiXCR into one record per CDR3 protein. The top ten clones hold less than 30% of a sample with about 550,000 distinct CDR3 sequences, around 21% of them seen once. Sequenced sample: blood. These receptors all come from a man between 18 and 35 years old with Graves' hyperthyroidism.

The J gene is TRBJ1-1, the V gene TRBV6-1, with 8 bases that match TRBD1. Unmatched junction bases numbered 7, after V lost 5 bases and J lost 5 bases. This CDR3 contains 14 residues. The germline V gene encodes CDR1 MNHNS and CDR2 SASEGT. CDR3 amino acids: CASSRTGGETEAFF. CDR3 in DNA: TGTGCCAGCAGTCGAACAGGGGGGGAAACTGAAGCTTTCTTT.

J is TRBJ1-1 and V is TRBV12-3 or TRBV12-4; D remains unclear. V was trimmed by 5 bases and J by 4 bases, leaving 11 bases between them. The CDR3 is made up of 13 amino acids. This chain's CDR3 is CASSRSPGTEAFF. Here the CDR3 DNA reads TGTGCCAGCAGTCGAAGCCCGGGCACTGAAGCTTTCTTT.

Turning to this clonotype: Without the conserved terminal phenylalanine or tryptophan, this CDR3 likely stems from a read error. V gene TRBV7-9 combines with J gene TRBJ1-1, with D perhaps TRBD1 (6 bases). This CDR3 is built from 14 residues. Germline V lookup: CDR1 SEHNR, CDR2 FQNEAQ (reference sequence). V was trimmed by 2 bases and J by 2 bases, leaving 9 bases between them. CDR3 coding DNA: TGTGCCAGCAGCTTAAGACAGGTAAACACTGAAGCTTTCTTG. Translated: CASSLRQVNTEAFL.

The rearrangement links TRBV10-3 to TRBJ2-7; 9 nucleotides align to TRBD1. The CDR3 totals 13 residues. J lost 6 bases, V lost 10 bases, and 10 bases had no gene match. From germline, CDR1 is ENHRY and CDR2 SYGVKD. The CDR3 bases are TGTGCCACAAACCGGGACAGGGAGATCGAGCAGTACTTC. This gives the protein CATNRDREIEQYF.

The table lists this clonotype with many counts. The chain employs TRBV6-1 and TRBJ2-7; TRBD1 matches at 8 bases. V lost 5 bases and J lost 2; bases outside the gene matches: 8. This CDR3 is 15 amino acids long. The germline V gene has CDR1 MNHNS and CDR2 SASEGT. The CDR3 DNA follows: TGTGCCAGCAGTACGAAACAGGGGGGTCCCTACGAGCAGTACTTC. This sequence encodes CASSTKQGGPYEQYF.

This clonotype occurred many times. V is TRBV2 and J is TRBJ1-2; D is uncertain. The germline V gene encodes CDR1 SNHLY and CDR2 FYNNEI. The CDR3 contains 12 residues. The V and J ends lost 8 bases and 0 bases respectively, with 7 bases between them. As DNA, the CDR3 is TGTGCCAGCGGGCAGGCTAACTATGGCTACACCTTC. This gives the protein CASGQANYGYTF.

This clonotype was seen at least ten times. The gene calls are TRBV7-6 and TRBJ1-1; D ambiguous. Trimming pared 4 bases from V and 5 bases from J, leaving 14 bases between. Germline CDR1 is SGHVS and CDR2 is FNYEAQ. This CDR3 contains 14 residues. The CDR3 bases are TGTGCCAGCAGCTCTATGGGGTTGGGGACTGAAGCTTTCTTT. Protein sequence: CASSSMGLGTEAFF.

Notes on this clonotype: Being one base from a much bigger clone, this may be a read error. The rearrangement links TRBV11-2 to TRBJ1-2; D is unresolved. CDR1 is SGHAT and CDR2 is FQNNGV in the germline V gene. CDR3 length equals 14 residues. Trimming took 4 bases from V and 4 from J, leaving 13 bases between them. The CDR3 DNA follows: TGTGCCAGCAGCTCCTCAAGGATCAGCTATGGCTACACCTTC. This translates into CASSSSRISYGYTF.

This clonotype was picked up many times. CDR3 loop: CATPDRLYGYTF. DNA of the CDR3: TGTGCCACACCGGACAGGCTCTATGGCTACACCTTC. The chain combines TRBV6-1 with TRBJ1-2; TRBD1 aligns across 7 bases. The CDR3 runs 12 residues. V gave up 10 bases and J gave up 4 bases; unmatched junction bases: 6. Germline assignment: CDR1 MNHNS and CDR2 SASEGT.

In this sample, this clonotype turned up many times. The genes are TRBV28 and TRBJ2-7; weak D call: TRBD2 (6 bases). V lost 5 bases and J lost 2, with 19 bases in between. The CDR3 extends over 16 amino acids. Germline values: CDR1 MDHEN, CDR2 SYDVKM. CDR3 in amino acids: CASSRPRDGGPYEQYF. CDR3 in DNA: TGTGCCAGCAGTCGACCGAGGGACGGGGGACCCTACGAGCAGTACTTC.

V is TRBV10-3 and J is TRBJ1-2, with D unclear. CDR3 length: 12 residues. Trimming pared 4 bases from V and 7 bases from J, leaving 10 bases between. Germline loops: CDR1 ENHRY, CDR2 SYGVKD. The CDR3 DNA sequence: TGTGCCATCAGTGGGAGGCGGAGTGGCTACACCTTC. It encodes CAISGRRSGYTF.

The CDR3: CASSLPLGQGLETQYF. The CDR3 coding sequence is TGTGCCAGCAGCTTACCGCTCGGGCAGGGGCTAGAGACCCAGTACTTC. V usage is TRBV7-2 and J usage is TRBJ2-5, with D perhaps matching TRBD1 (6 bases). Germline V gives CDR1 SGHTA, CDR2 FQGNSA. Trimming took 2 bases from V and 4 from J, leaving 17 bases between them. The CDR3 has 16 amino acids. Combining the CDR3 with reference TRBV7-2 and TRBJ2-5 gives the whole variable domain GAGVSQSPSNKVTEKGKDVELRCDPISGHTALYWYRQSLGQGLEFLIYFQGNSAPDKSGLPSDRFSAERTGGSVSTLTIQRTQQEDSAVYLCASSLPLGQGLETQYFGPGTRLLVL.

Many counts were recorded for this clonotype. The chain employs TRBV6-1 and TRBJ1-3, with D uncertain. This CDR3 contains 15 residues. The germline V gene has CDR1 MNHNS and CDR2 SASEGT. V dropped 6 bases and J dropped 0 bases, with 12 bases sitting between them. The CDR3 sequence is CASSDGANSGNTIYF. CDR3 DNA sequence: TGTGCCAGCAGCGACGGAGCCAACTCTGGAAACACCATATATTTT.

In its sample, this clonotype was seen a few times. In DNA, the CDR3 is TGTGCCAGCAGCTTGACCTCACAGGGGTTCGCTGAAGCTTTCTTT. Its protein product is CASSLTSQGFAEAFF. This chain connects TRBV7-4 to TRBJ1-1, with 7 bases identical to TRBD1. The germline V gene has CDR1 SGHVT and CDR2 SQSDAQ. This CDR3 has 15 residues. J gave up 6 bases and V 3 bases, and 10 bases lay outside the gene matches.

There are a few counts of this clonotype. The chain couples TRBV5-1 to TRBJ1-2; D possibly corresponds to TRBD1 (5 bases). The germline V gene encodes CDR1 SGHRS and CDR2 YFSETQ. CDR3 length: 15 amino acids. Between the trimmed V and J ends, which lost 0 bases and 3 bases, there was a span of 12 bases. CDR3 nucleotides: TGCGCCAGCAGCTTGGAGGGCAGGGAGGACTATGGCTACACCTTC. Amino acid sequence: CASSLEGREDYGYTF.

This clonotype was counted between two and nine times. The rearrangement joins TRBV27 to TRBJ2-5; TRBD2 agrees at 12 bases. V was pared by 4 bases and J by 9 bases, with 12 bases of the junction left unmatched. The CDR3 sequence is 16 residues long. Per the germline V gene, CDR1 is MNHEY and CDR2 is SMNVEV (reference sequence). CDR3 amino acids: CASSSPGLAGPGAQYF. In DNA, the CDR3 is TGTGCCAGCAGTTCCCCCGGACTAGCGGGGCCGGGGGCCCAGTACTTC.

Many counts were recorded for this clonotype. The gene calls are TRBV12-3 or TRBV12-4 and TRBJ2-2, with D unclear. The CDR3 runs to 13 residues. V was pared by 5 bases and J by 5 bases, with 9 bases between. CDR3 bases: TGTGCCAGCAGTCACGACATGACCGGGGAGCTGTTTTTT. Amino acids: CASSHDMTGELFF.

This clonotype has at least ten counts. V usage is TRBV6-5 and J usage is TRBJ1-2; 8 bases agree with TRBD1. V was pared by 7 bases and J by 5 bases, with 3 bases of the junction left unmatched. The CDR3 is 12 residues long. Germline CDR1 MNHEY, CDR2 SVGAGI. The CDR3 reads CASTQGAYGYTF. DNA of the CDR3: TGTGCCAGCACCCAGGGGGCATATGGCTACACCTTC.

This clonotype was seen at least ten times. The V and J genes are TRBV11-2 and TRBJ2-7, with 8 bases that match TRBD1. After removal of 5 bases from V and 4 bases from J, the junction contained 7 bases not matched to a gene. The germline V gene has CDR1 SGHAT and CDR2 FQNNGV. This CDR3 has 14 residues. The CDR3 spells CASSREGQAYEQYF. For the CDR3, the DNA is TGTGCCAGCAGCCGAGAGGGACAGGCGTACGAGCAGTACTTC.

This clonotype was observed many times. The V and J genes are TRBV5-1 and TRBJ1-1; D not resolved. CDR1 and CDR2 from the germline V gene are SGHRS and YFSETQ. The V and J ends lost 1 base and 1 base respectively, with 14 bases between them. This CDR3 is built from 16 residues. The CDR3 here is CASSLFGPSSNTEAFF. The DNA for the CDR3 is TGCGCCAGCAGCTTGTTTGGGCCATCCTCGAACACTGAAGCTTTCTTT.

This clonotype was seen ten or more times. The chain employs TRBV18 and TRBJ2-7; D possibly corresponds to TRBD1 (6 bases). This CDR3 spans 13 amino acids. Germline V lookup: CDR1 KGHSH, CDR2 LQKENI. V was clipped by 3 bases and J by 7 bases, with 13 bases between them. This CDR3 is CASSPARGNEQYF. The CDR3 region has the DNA TGTGCCAGCTCACCCGCGAGGGGGAATGAGCAGTACTTC.

The rearrangement uses TRBV7-2 and TRBJ2-2, with D tentatively TRBD1 (5 bases). CDR3 length: 15 residues. Germline loops: CDR1 SGHTA, CDR2 FQGNSA. The V gene lost 0 bases and the J gene lost 6 bases, with 11 bases spanning the gap. For the CDR3, the DNA is TGTGCCAGCAGCTTAGCGGGGCGTCTTCCCGGGGAGCTGTTTTTT. Protein product: CASSLAGRLPGELFF.

This clonotype showed up many times. The CDR3 sequence: CASSWVGTEAFF. In DNA, the CDR3 is TGTGCCAGCAGCTGGGTCGGGACTGAAGCTTTCTTT. The rearrangement links TRBV7-9 to TRBJ1-1, with no clear D. Germline lookup yields CDR1 SEHNR and CDR2 FQNEAQ (reference sequence). The CDR3 consists of 12 residues. Trimming removed 4 bases from V and 5 bases from J, with 8 bases in between.

This clonotype was detected many times. CDR3 sequence: CASSLEGTDTEAFF. CDR3 DNA: TGTGCCAGCAGTTTGGAAGGGACGGACACTGAAGCTTTCTTT. The chain couples TRBV28 to TRBJ1-1; D may be TRBD1 (5 bases). The V gene lost 3 bases and the J gene lost 3 bases, with 11 bases spanning the gap. The germline CDR1 and CDR2 sequences are MDHEN and SYDVKM. The CDR3 runs 14 residues.

Notes on this clonotype: An end of the junction does not agree with germline; a read error may underlie this. V gene TRBV7-2 combines with J gene TRBJ2-7; 9 bases map to TRBD2. This CDR3 contains 15 residues. CDR1 is SGHTA, CDR2 FQGNSA, per germline. CDR3 protein: CASSQAASGAYEQYF. CDR3 bases: TGCGCCAGCAGCCAAGCCGCTAGCGGGGCCTACGAGCAGTACTTC.

Regarding this clonotype: This likely comes from a read error, as the CDR3 has no conserved phenylalanine or tryptophan at its end. Because the CDR3's place on the DNA is in doubt, the DNA is left out and the CDR3 is given as listed by TCRdb. The chain links TRBV28 to TRBJ1-5; whether TRBD1, the table's D call, matches the DNA was not checked. Germline CDR1 is MDHEN and CDR2 is SYDVKM. From its first to its last residue, the CDR3 has 16 amino acids. Here the CDR3 reads CASSFPDGVSNQPQHC.

This clonotype was detected ten times or more. The gene calls are TRBV5-5 and TRBJ1-2; 8 bases map to TRBD1. Germline V gene sequence: CDR1 SGHKS, CDR2 YYEKEE (reference sequence). The CDR3 length is 15 residues. With 3 bases clipped from V and 2 bases from J, the junction kept 6 bases outside the gene matches. CDR3 nucleotide sequence: TGTGCCAGCAGCTCGCCGGGACAGGAGAACTATGGCTACACCTTC. Its protein product is CASSSPGQENYGYTF.

The sample holds many counts of this clonotype. This chain links TRBV7-8 with TRBJ2-7; D gene unclear. This CDR3 contains 14 residues. CDR1 and CDR2 (germline): SGHVS, FQNEAQ. Between the trimmed V and J ends, which lost 6 bases and 0 bases, there was a span of 12 bases. The CDR3 sequence: CASSRRPSSYEQYF. The CDR3 DNA follows: TGTGCCAGCAGTCGGAGACCGAGCTCCTACGAGCAGTACTTC.

This clonotype has at least ten counts. Here the CDR3 DNA reads TGTGCCAGCAGTGAACGAGCGGGGGGGGTAGGAGAGACCCAGTACTTC. It codes for CASSERAGGVGETQYF. The rearrangement uses TRBV6-1 and TRBJ2-5; TRBD2 matches 10 bases. The V gene's germline CDR1 is MNHNS and CDR2 SASEGT. The CDR3 has 16 amino acids. The junction had 7 bases not matched to a gene; V was cut back by 2 bases and J by 4 bases.

This rearrangement joins TRBV6-1 to TRBJ2-7; TRBD2 aligns across 8 bases. This CDR3 region has 17 residues. Germline CDR1 MNHNS, CDR2 SASEGT. V lost 0 bases and J lost 3; bases outside the gene matches: 10. CDR3 protein: CASSEATSGPPYYEQYF. The CDR3 DNA reads TGTGCCAGCAGTGAAGCAACTAGCGGACCACCCTACTACGAGCAGTACTTC.